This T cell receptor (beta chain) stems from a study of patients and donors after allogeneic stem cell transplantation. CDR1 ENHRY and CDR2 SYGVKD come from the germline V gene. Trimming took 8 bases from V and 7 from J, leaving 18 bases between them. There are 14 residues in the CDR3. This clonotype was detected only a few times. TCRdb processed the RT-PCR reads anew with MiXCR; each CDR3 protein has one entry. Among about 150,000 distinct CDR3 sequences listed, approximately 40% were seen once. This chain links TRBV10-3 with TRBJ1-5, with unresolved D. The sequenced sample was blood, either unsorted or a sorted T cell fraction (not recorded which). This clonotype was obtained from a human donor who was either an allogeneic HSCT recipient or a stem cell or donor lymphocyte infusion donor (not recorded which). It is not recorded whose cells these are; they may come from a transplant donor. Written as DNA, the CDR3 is TGTGCCATCTCCGCCGAGGCCCTTGGGCAGCCCCAGCATTTT. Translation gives CAISAEALGQPQHF.